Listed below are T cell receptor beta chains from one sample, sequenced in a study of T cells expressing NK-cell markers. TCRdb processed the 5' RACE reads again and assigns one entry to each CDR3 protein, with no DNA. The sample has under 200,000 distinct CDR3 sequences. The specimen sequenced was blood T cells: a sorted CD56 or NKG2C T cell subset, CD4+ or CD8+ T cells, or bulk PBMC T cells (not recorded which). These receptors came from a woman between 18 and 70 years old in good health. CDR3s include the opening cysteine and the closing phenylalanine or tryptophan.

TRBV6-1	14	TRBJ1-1	CASSVENRGTEAFF
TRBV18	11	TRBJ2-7	CASSKTSEQYF
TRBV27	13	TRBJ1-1	CASSWLPETEAFF
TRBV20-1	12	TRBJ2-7	CSAKTSVYEQYF
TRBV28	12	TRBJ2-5	CATRDQRRTQYF
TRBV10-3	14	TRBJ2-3	CAIWPGGSTDTQYF
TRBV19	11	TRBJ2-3	CASSTGTKQYF
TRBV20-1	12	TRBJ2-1	CSAPNRGDEQFF
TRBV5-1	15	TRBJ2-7	CASSQSRLASYEQYF
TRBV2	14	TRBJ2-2	CASSEWQGAGELFF
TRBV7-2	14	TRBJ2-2	CASSPASGRAELFF
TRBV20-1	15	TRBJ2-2	CSASRRTANTGELFF
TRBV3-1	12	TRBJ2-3	CASSQEGITQYF
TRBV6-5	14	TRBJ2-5	CASSYSERGETQYF
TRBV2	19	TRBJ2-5	CASGGLAGSSQTTQETQYF
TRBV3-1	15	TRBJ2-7	CASSPTGTVIYEQYF
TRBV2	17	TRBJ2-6	CASRPGTGFAGANVLTF
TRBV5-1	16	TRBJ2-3	CASSSRQGAPTDTQYF
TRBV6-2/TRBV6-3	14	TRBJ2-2	CASSYDREAGELFF
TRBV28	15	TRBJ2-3	CASIPLASGTDTQYF
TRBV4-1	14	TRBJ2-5	CASSRTHREETQYF
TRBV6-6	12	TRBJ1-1	CASSYEGQRPFF
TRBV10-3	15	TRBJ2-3	CAISRSGSDTDTQYF
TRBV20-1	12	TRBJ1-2	CSAQKTGYGYTF
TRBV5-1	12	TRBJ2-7	CASSLDRGLQYF
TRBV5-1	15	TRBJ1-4	CASSTGQGGKKKLFF
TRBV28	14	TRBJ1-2	CASSSGQGSYGYTF
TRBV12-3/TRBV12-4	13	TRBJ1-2	CASGQGRPYGYTF
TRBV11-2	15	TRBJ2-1	CASSLMVGLAHEQFF